This T cell receptor beta chain emerged from a study of T cells after yellow fever vaccination (dated by TCRdb to about 2019). As for the study more broadly: The SMART-Seq v4 Ultra Low Input RNA kit was used to prepare libraries from fractions with low cell numbers. To follow T-cell clones before and after primary and booster YFV17D yellow fever vaccination, bulk TCR alpha and beta repertoires were sequenced over time. Bulk PBMC replicates and cell subsets were isolated from blood drawn at multiple timepoints before and after both primary and secondary immunization. Two healthy male donors, one aged 18 to 30 and one aged 30 to 39 years, were included in the cohort.

From the cysteine through the phenylalanine, the CDR3 covers 14 amino acids. This entry keeps only the CDR3 DNA: 42 bases, framed from base 1. V loses 5 bases of germline sequence and J loses 5 bases, and the interval between the two ends is 15 bases. The CDR1 and CDR2 encoded by the germline V gene (reference sequence) are SEHNR and FQNEAQ. Points the paper makes about the study in general: The secondary T-cell response was found to be weaker but faster than the primary response, with a peak reached on day 5 rather than on day 15. Because abundant contaminating clonotypes from the bulk population could be contained in FACS-sorted repertoires, computational filtering was required. Because the study included only a couple of donors, the extent to which the findings can be generalized is limited. After the booster, most clones that had expanded after primary vaccination were detected again (approximately 95% of CD4 and more than 80% of CD8), suggesting broad maintenance of memory. A small fraction of clonotypes showed up in both the CD4 and CD8 compartments, probably as a result of convergent recombination.

On this clonotype itself: Its antigen has not been determined. Per-base qualities were not stored, and no clone one base away is much larger.

The meaning of the sample's treatment or condition label: live attenuated yellow fever vaccine strain. PBMCs were isolated from peripheral blood using a standard Ficoll-Paque protocol. Dynabeads CD4 and CD8 positive selection kits were used to isolate CD4 and CD8 T-cell fractions. TriZol was used to extract RNA from bulk PBMCs, CD4 and CD8 fractions, and dextramer-positive and dextramer-negative fractions. Instrument on record: Illumina NovaSeq 6000. Synthesis of TCR cDNA relied on 5'RACE template switching, a step that introduced a universal primer site along with unique molecular identifiers. cDNA synthesis was primed from both the TCR alpha and TCR beta constant segments. Library amplification used two PCR steps, and the second PCR step added sample barcodes and sequencing adapters. Libraries were sequenced on Illumina HiSeq 2500 (2x100 bp) or NovaSeq (2x150 bp). The study's processing was this. MIGEC handled demultiplexing of reads and collapsing into UMI consensus sequences, while MiXCR performed V(D)J alignment. Clonotypes responding to the vaccine were identified with edgeR on replicate PBMC samples, with the criteria of FDR below 0.01 and a log2 fold change above 5 up to day 15. Each bulk clonotype received a CD4 or CD8 identity based on whether the sequenced CD4 or CD8 repertoire contained that clonotype at higher abundance. The public sequencing data were trimmed at Q25 with fastp and processed into clonotypes with MiXCR by TCRdb, which kept only in-frame beta chains. Rows are unified per CDR3 protein, each entry keeping the most common DNA and genes. Here the V and J calls rest on TCRdb's processing, not on the authors' analysis. The sample has 100,000 to 150,000 distinct CDR3 sequences on record, about 16% of them singletons. The ten largest account for 43% of the sample.

This receptor was identified in a man aged 18 to 30 who received the YFV17D yellow fever vaccine. The sequencing used CD8+ T cells sorted from PBMCs, collected 5 days after the yellow fever booster vaccination. The rearrangement combines TRBV7-9 with TRBJ2-5; the D element could tentatively be TRBD1 or TRBD2, as 5 bases agree for each. The DNA is TGTGCCAGCAGCAAGCCGGGACGATTGGAGACCCAGTACTTC. Translated, this gives CASSKPGRLETQYF.